This is a list of T cell receptor beta chains from one sample in a study of post-analysis software for immune sequencing data. TCRdb re-called the PCR reads through MiXCR, storing one row per CDR3 protein. The table shows about 430,000 distinct CDR3 sequences, with more than 30% occurring only once. The sample consisted of blood. The receptors were gathered from a girl aged 2 to 9 with multiple sclerosis. The CDR3 runs from the conserved cysteine through the conserved F or W. Fields, in order: D gene, J gene, V gene, clone size, CDR3 DNA, CDR3 protein. A D gene is named only where the DNA matches it firmly. Clone size is shown for a subset of rows, as once, few, many or a class of expanded clone.

d_call: .
j_call: TRBJ1-2
v_call: TRBV28
clone_size: .
cdr3_nt: TGTGCCAGCAGTTTGGGGGCGCAGGGTGGCTACACCTTC
cdr3_aa: CASSLGAQGGYTF

d_call: .
j_call: TRBJ1-2
v_call: TRBV12-3/TRBV12-4
clone_size: few
cdr3_nt: TGTGCCAGCAGTTTAGATTCCAGGGAGTTGGATGGCTACACCTTC
cdr3_aa: CASSLDSRELDGYTF

d_call: .
j_call: TRBJ2-1
v_call: TRBV13
clone_size: .
cdr3_nt: TGTGCCAGCAGCTTAGAGGGGATCTACAATGAGCAGTTCTTC
cdr3_aa: CASSLEGIYNEQFF

d_call: .
j_call: TRBJ2-4
v_call: TRBV5-1
clone_size: few
cdr3_nt: TGCGCCAGCAGCTTGGTCTGGCGTCCGGGGACAGCCAAAAACATTCAGTACTTC
cdr3_aa: CASSLVWRPGTAKNIQYF

d_call: .
j_call: TRBJ2-6
v_call: TRBV4-3
clone_size: .
cdr3_nt: TGCGCCAGCAGCCGGGTAGGAGGCCTTTCTGGGGCCAACGTCCTGACTTTC
cdr3_aa: CASSRVGGLSGANVLTF

d_call: .
j_call: TRBJ2-6
v_call: TRBV7-3
clone_size: few
cdr3_nt: TGTGCCAGCAGCTCCCTACAGGAAACCGGGGCCAACGTCCTGACTTTC
cdr3_aa: CASSSLQETGANVLTF

d_call: .
j_call: TRBJ2-1
v_call: TRBV10-2
clone_size: few
cdr3_nt: TGCGCCAGCAGACCCGGGACTCTACTAAATGAGCAGTTCTTC
cdr3_aa: CASRPGTLLNEQFF

d_call: .
j_call: TRBJ2-1
v_call: TRBV29-1
clone_size: few
cdr3_nt: TGCAGCGTTGGTCCCCAGGGCTCCTACAATGAGCAGTTCTTC
cdr3_aa: CSVGPQGSYNEQFF

d_call: TRBD2
j_call: TRBJ2-5
v_call: TRBV5-5
clone_size: .
cdr3_nt: TGTGCCAGCAGCACCCCTAGCGGGGGACCCAAAGAGACCCAGTACTTC
cdr3_aa: CASSTPSGGPKETQYF

d_call: TRBD1
j_call: TRBJ1-2
v_call: TRBV7-2
clone_size: .
cdr3_nt: TGTGCCAGCAGCTTAGGGCCGGGACAGCTCCATGGCTACACCTTC
cdr3_aa: CASSLGPGQLHGYTF

d_call: TRBD1
j_call: TRBJ2-7
v_call: TRBV5-6
clone_size: .
cdr3_nt: TGTGCCAGCAGGGGGACAGGGGATTACGAGCAGTACTTC
cdr3_aa: CASRGTGDYEQYF

d_call: .
j_call: TRBJ2-7
v_call: TRBV7-9
clone_size: few
cdr3_nt: TGTGCCAGCAGCCCGCAAACCGACAGGTACGGCGAGCAGTACTTC
cdr3_aa: CASSPQTDRYGEQYF

d_call: .
j_call: TRBJ2-5
v_call: TRBV12-3/TRBV12-4
clone_size: .
cdr3_nt: TGTGCCAGCAGTACTGACTGGAGGGAGACCCAGTACTTC
cdr3_aa: CASSTDWRETQYF

d_call: TRBD2
j_call: TRBJ2-5
v_call: TRBV12-3/TRBV12-4
clone_size: .
cdr3_nt: TGTGCCAGCAGCCTAGCCCTTGGGACTAGCGGGAGGGCACAAGAGACCCAGTACTTC
cdr3_aa: CASSLALGTSGRAQETQYF

d_call: TRBD2
j_call: TRBJ2-1
v_call: TRBV12-3/TRBV12-4
clone_size: few
cdr3_nt: TGTGCCAGCAGTCCCGGGACTAGCGGGGGGGAACTCTACAATGAGCAGTTCTTC
cdr3_aa: CASSPGTSGGELYNEQFF

d_call: .
j_call: TRBJ2-1
v_call: TRBV5-1
clone_size: .
cdr3_nt: TGCGCCAGCAGCTTGGCCTTAGGTTCCAATGAGCAGTTCTTC
cdr3_aa: CASSLALGSNEQFF

d_call: TRBD1
j_call: TRBJ1-6
v_call: TRBV12-3/TRBV12-4
clone_size: few
cdr3_nt: TGTGCCAGCAGCCAAGACAGGGGCGCATACTCACCCCTCCACTTT
cdr3_aa: CASSQDRGAYSPLHF

d_call: TRBD1
j_call: TRBJ2-7
v_call: TRBV28
clone_size: .
cdr3_nt: TGTGCCAGCAGTCTCCCGGGGACAGGGTTCTACGAGCAGTACTTC
cdr3_aa: CASSLPGTGFYEQYF

d_call: .
j_call: TRBJ1-6
v_call: TRBV4-1
clone_size: .
cdr3_nt: TGCGCCAGCAGCCAAGCGGGCAGCGGCTCCTATAATTCACCCCTCCACTTT
cdr3_aa: CASSQAGSGSYNSPLHF

d_call: TRBD2
j_call: TRBJ2-7
v_call: TRBV29-1
clone_size: many
cdr3_nt: TGCAGCGGCCTTGGACTAGCGGGAGAAGACGAGCAGTACTTC
cdr3_aa: CSGLGLAGEDEQYF

d_call: .
j_call: TRBJ2-1
v_call: TRBV29-1
clone_size: few
cdr3_nt: TGCAGCGTTTCCCAGGGAAATGAGCAGTTCTTC
cdr3_aa: CSVSQGNEQFF

d_call: TRBD2
j_call: TRBJ2-5
v_call: TRBV3-1
clone_size: .
cdr3_nt: TGTGCCAGCAGCCAAGTCTCAGGAGCGGGGTCTGAGACCCAGTACTTC
cdr3_aa: CASSQVSGAGSETQYF

d_call: TRBD2
j_call: TRBJ2-5
v_call: TRBV14
clone_size: .
cdr3_nt: TGTGCCAGCAGCCAAGAACAACGGGAGGGGAGGGAGACCCAGTACTTC
cdr3_aa: CASSQEQREGRETQYF

d_call: .
j_call: TRBJ2-7
v_call: TRBV5-1
clone_size: .
cdr3_nt: TGCGCCAGCAGCCCCGGGACGGACCGCTACGAGCAGTACTTC
cdr3_aa: CASSPGTDRYEQYF

d_call: .
j_call: TRBJ1-5
v_call: TRBV4-1
clone_size: .
cdr3_nt: TGCGCCAGCAGCCGCCTAGGGGGAGGGGATCAGCCCCAGCATTTT
cdr3_aa: CASSRLGGGDQPQHF

d_call: .
j_call: TRBJ2-7
v_call: TRBV6-1
clone_size: few
cdr3_nt: TGTGCCAGCAGTGAGGGGCGGACCCCCTCACCCGAGCAGTACTTC
cdr3_aa: CASSEGRTPSPEQYF

d_call: .
j_call: TRBJ2-3
v_call: TRBV5-1
clone_size: .
cdr3_nt: TGCGCCAGCAGCTTGATGTTCCAAAGCACAGATACGCGGTATTTT
cdr3_aa: CASSLMFQSTDTRYF

d_call: .
j_call: TRBJ2-7
v_call: TRBV21-1
clone_size: .
cdr3_nt: TGTGCCAGCAGCAAAGCGCTTTGTGGGGTAAGGTACTTC
cdr3_aa: CASSKALCGVRYF

d_call: .
j_call: TRBJ2-7
v_call: TRBV4-2
clone_size: .
cdr3_nt: TGTGCCAGCAGCCAAGGGAGGCCTTACGAGCAGTACTTC
cdr3_aa: CASSQGRPYEQYF

d_call: .
j_call: TRBJ1-6
v_call: TRBV5-1
clone_size: .
cdr3_nt: TGCGCCAGCAGCTTGGCCTTGGGTGGCTCCAACTACTATAATTCACCCCTCCACTTT
cdr3_aa: CASSLALGGSNYYNSPLHF

d_call: .
j_call: TRBJ1-2
v_call: TRBV3-1
clone_size: once
cdr3_nt: TGTGCCAGCAGCCCCCGAGGGGGCTATGGCTACACCTTC
cdr3_aa: CASSPRGGYGYTF

d_call: TRBD2
j_call: TRBJ2-1
v_call: TRBV7-2
clone_size: few
cdr3_nt: TGTGCCAGCAGCGAGGGGCTAGCGGGAGCGAATGAGCAGTTCTTC
cdr3_aa: CASSEGLAGANEQFF

d_call: TRBD1
j_call: TRBJ1-2
v_call: TRBV7-2
clone_size: .
cdr3_nt: TGTGCCAGCAGCTTAGAGTCGACAGGGGGCGCTGTCAACTATGGCTACACCTTC
cdr3_aa: CASSLESTGGAVNYGYTF

d_call: TRBD1
j_call: TRBJ2-7
v_call: TRBV20-1
clone_size: few
cdr3_nt: TGCAGTGCTAGAGATTTCAGGGGGCAGCTGTCCTACGAGCAGTACTTC
cdr3_aa: CSARDFRGQLSYEQYF

d_call: TRBD1
j_call: TRBJ1-4
v_call: TRBV4-2
clone_size: few
cdr3_nt: TGTGCCAGCAGCCTGACAGGGGACAAACTGTTTTTT
cdr3_aa: CASSLTGDKLFF

d_call: .
j_call: TRBJ2-6
v_call: TRBV5-1
clone_size: few
cdr3_nt: TGCGCCAGCAGCTTGAGGGGGAGAGGGGCCAACGTCCTGACTTTC
cdr3_aa: CASSLRGRGANVLTF

d_call: TRBD2
j_call: TRBJ2-3
v_call: TRBV12-3/TRBV12-4
clone_size: once
cdr3_nt: TGTGCCAGCAGTTACCCCGGGACTAGTTCAGATACGCAGTATTTT
cdr3_aa: CASSYPGTSSDTQYF

d_call: .
j_call: TRBJ2-1
v_call: TRBV7-8
clone_size: few
cdr3_nt: TGTGCCAGCAGCTCGTACCGGGACCACCGCAATGAGCAGTTCTTC
cdr3_aa: CASSSYRDHRNEQFF

d_call: TRBD1
j_call: TRBJ2-1
v_call: TRBV29-1
clone_size: few
cdr3_nt: TGCAGCTTGACAGGGAGCACCTACAATGAGCAGTTCTTC
cdr3_aa: CSLTGSTYNEQFF

d_call: TRBD1
j_call: TRBJ2-7
v_call: TRBV6-1
clone_size: .
cdr3_nt: TGTGCCAGCAGAGGGACAGGGGTCGCGTTCTACGAGCAGTACTTC
cdr3_aa: CASRGTGVAFYEQYF

d_call: .
j_call: TRBJ2-7
v_call: TRBV7-9
clone_size: .
cdr3_nt: TGTGCCAGCAGCCATAGTTTCTACGAGCAGTACTTC
cdr3_aa: CASSHSFYEQYF

d_call: .
j_call: TRBJ1-5
v_call: TRBV20-1
clone_size: .
cdr3_nt: TGCAGTGCTAGAGATCCGGGGGGAAGGCAGCCCCAGCATTTT
cdr3_aa: CSARDPGGRQPQHF